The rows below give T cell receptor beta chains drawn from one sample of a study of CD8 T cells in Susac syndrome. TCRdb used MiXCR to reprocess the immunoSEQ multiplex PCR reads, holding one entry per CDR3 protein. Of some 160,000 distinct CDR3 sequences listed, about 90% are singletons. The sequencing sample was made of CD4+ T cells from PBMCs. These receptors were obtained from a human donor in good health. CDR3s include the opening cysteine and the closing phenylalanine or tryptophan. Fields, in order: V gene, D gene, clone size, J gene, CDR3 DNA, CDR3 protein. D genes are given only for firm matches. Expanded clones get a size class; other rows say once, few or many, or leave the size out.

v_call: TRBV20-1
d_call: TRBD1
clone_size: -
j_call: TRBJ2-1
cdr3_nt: TGCAGTCAGACAGGGGGTTTCGGCAATGAGCAGTTCTTC
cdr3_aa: CSQTGGFGNEQFF

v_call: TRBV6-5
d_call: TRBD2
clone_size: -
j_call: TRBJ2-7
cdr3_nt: TGTGCCAGCAAGCGGGGACTAGCGATATACGAGCAGTACTTC
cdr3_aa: CASKRGLAIYEQYF

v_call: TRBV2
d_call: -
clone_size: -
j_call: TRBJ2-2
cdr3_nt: TGTGCCAGCAGTGAAGGAAATGGTTACACCGGGGAGCTGTTTTTT
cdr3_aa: CASSEGNGYTGELFF

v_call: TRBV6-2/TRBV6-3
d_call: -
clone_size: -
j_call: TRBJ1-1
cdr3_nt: TGTGCCAGCAGTTACCCCCAGGACACTTTGAACACTGAAGCTTTCTTT
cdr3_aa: CASSYPQDTLNTEAFF

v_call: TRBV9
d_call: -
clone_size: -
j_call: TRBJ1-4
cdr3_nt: TGTGCCAGCAGCCCAGATAGGGGACGAAGACTTGAAAAACTGTTTTTT
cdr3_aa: CASSPDRGRRLEKLFF

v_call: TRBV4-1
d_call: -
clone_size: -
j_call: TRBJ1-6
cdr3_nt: TGCGCCAGCAGCCAAGAGGGGTCCACAAATTCACCCCTCCACTTT
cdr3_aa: CASSQEGSTNSPLHF

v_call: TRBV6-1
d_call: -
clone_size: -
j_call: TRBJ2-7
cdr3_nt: TGTGCCAGCAGTGAAAGAGCGAAGACCTACGAGCAGTACTTC
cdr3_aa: CASSERAKTYEQYF

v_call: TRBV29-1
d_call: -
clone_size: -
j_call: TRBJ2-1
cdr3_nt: TGCAGCGTTGCCCGTGGTAGCGGAGACTACAATGAGCAGTTCTTC
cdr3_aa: CSVARGSGDYNEQFF

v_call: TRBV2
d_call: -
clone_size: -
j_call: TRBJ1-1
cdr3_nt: TGTGCCAGCACCAGAAGAGCGGGGAACACTGAAGCTTTCTTT
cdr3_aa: CASTRRAGNTEAFF

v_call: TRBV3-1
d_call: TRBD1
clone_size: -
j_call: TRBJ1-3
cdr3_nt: TGTGCCAGCAGCCAGACAGGGATGCGCACCATATATTTT
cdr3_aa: CASSQTGMRTIYF

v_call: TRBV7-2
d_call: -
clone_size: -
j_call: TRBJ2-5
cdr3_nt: TGTGCCAGCAGCCCCGTCTGGGCCCAAGAGACCCAGTACTTC
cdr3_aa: CASSPVWAQETQYF

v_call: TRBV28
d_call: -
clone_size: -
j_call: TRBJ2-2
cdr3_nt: TGTGCCAGCAGTTTATCCGGGACATCGACCACCGGGGAGCTGTTTTTT
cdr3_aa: CASSLSGTSTTGELFF

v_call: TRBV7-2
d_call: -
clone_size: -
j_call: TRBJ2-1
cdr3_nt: TGTGCCAGCAGCTTATTTGTCGGCTCTACCTACAATGAGCAGTTCTTC
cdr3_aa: CASSLFVGSTYNEQFF

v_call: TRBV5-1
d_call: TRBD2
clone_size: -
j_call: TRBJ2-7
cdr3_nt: TGCGCCAGCAGGGGACTAGCGGGGGACTACGAGCAGTACTTC
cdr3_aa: CASRGLAGDYEQYF

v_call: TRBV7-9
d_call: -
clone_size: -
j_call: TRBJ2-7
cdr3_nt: TGTGCCAGCACCAGGGAAGGCTACGAGCAGTACTTC
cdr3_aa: CASTREGYEQYF

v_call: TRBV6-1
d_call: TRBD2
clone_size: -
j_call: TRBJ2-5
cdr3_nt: TGTGCCAGCAACCCAGCGGGGGGGGGAGAGACCCAGTACTTC
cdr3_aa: CASNPAGGGETQYF

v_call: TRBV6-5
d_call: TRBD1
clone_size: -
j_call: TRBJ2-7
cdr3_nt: TGTGCCAGCAGTTACTCGGCAGGGGGCTTCTACGAGCAGTACTTC
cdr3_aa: CASSYSAGGFYEQYF

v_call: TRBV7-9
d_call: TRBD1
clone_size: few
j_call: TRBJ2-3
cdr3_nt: TGTGCCAGCAGCTCAGGAGACAGGGTAACAGATACGCAGTATTTT
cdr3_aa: CASSSGDRVTDTQYF

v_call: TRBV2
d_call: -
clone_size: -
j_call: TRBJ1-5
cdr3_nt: TGTGCCAGCAGTGTGGCAGTAGGCAATCAGCCCCAGCATTTT
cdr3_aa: CASSVAVGNQPQHF